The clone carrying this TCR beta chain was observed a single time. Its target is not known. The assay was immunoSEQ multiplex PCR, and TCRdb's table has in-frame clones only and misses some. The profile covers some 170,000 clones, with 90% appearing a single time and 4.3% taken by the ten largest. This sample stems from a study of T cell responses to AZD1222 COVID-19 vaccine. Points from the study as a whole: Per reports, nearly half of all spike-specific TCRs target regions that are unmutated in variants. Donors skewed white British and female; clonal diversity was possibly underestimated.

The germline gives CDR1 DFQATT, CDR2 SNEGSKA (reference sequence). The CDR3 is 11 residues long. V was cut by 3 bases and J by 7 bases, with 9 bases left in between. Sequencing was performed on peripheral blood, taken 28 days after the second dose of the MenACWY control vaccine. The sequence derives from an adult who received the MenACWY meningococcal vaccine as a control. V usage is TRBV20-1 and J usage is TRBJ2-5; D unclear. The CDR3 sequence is CSASFVSTQYF. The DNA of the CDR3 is TGCAGTGCTAGCTTCGTGTCGACCCAGTACTTC.